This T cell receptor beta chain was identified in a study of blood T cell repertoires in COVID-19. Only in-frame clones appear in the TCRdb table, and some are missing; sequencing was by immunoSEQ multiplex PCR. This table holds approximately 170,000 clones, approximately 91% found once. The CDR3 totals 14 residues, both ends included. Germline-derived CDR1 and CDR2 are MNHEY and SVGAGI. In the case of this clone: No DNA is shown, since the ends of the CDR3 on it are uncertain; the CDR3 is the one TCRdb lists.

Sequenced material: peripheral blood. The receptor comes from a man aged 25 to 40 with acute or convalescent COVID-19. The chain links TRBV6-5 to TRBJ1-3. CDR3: CASSSSGLGNTIYF.